The 21 T cell receptor beta chains reported below all come from one sample, sequenced in a study of long-term antiretroviral therapy in people with HIV. The assay, immunoSEQ v3.0, was run at survey level. The table came from immunoSEQ multiplex PCR; TCRdb's copy has only in-frame clones and leaves some out. The sample includes some 23,000 clones, 85% to 90% seen only once; the top ten take roughly 5.3%. This specimen consisted of unsorted PBMCs, obtained more than 4.3 years after starting antiretroviral therapy. The source of these receptors is a man aged 25-45 years with HIV.

The V call is TRBV28, the J call TRBJ1-2, with 8 bases fitting TRBD1. The CDR3 is 15 residues long. With 3 bases clipped from V and 4 bases from J, the junction kept 7 bases outside the gene matches. Germline loops: CDR1 MDHEN, CDR2 SYDVKM. The CDR3 nucleotides read TGTGCCAGCAGTTTGCAGGGGGCGCGGAGCTATGGCTACACCTTC. It yields the protein CASSLQGARSYGYTF.

The chain is built from TRBV4-2 and TRBJ2-1; D remains unclear. CDR3 size: 17 residues. Germline V CDR1 and CDR2: LGHNA, YNFKEQ. Trimming removed 5 bases from V and 0 bases from J, with 17 bases in between. The CDR3 reads CASSWPGDTSSYNEQFF. The CDR3 DNA is TGTGCCAGCAGCTGGCCGGGCGACACAAGCTCCTACAATGAGCAGTTCTTC.

The chain recombines TRBV11-2 with TRBJ2-7; 14 nucleotides agree with TRBD2. This CDR3 has 15 residues. V lost 5 bases and J lost 4; bases outside the gene matches: 4. Per germline, CDR1 SGHAT and CDR2 FQNNGV. DNA of the CDR3: TGTGCCAGCAGCATCGGACTAGCGGGGGGTTACGAGCAGTACTTC. This encodes CASSIGLAGGYEQYF.

The rearrangement uses TRBV9 and TRBJ2-2; D is ambiguous. Germline CDR1 reads SGDLS; CDR2 reads YYNGEE. The CDR3 is 15 residues long. V was pared by 0 bases and J by 7 bases, with 13 bases between. CDR3 sequence (DNA): TGTGCCAGCAGCGTAGACGGGCTCCCCGGCGGGGAGCTGTTTTTT. Its translation is CASSVDGLPGGELFF.

The V and J genes are TRBV6-5 and TRBJ1-2; 10 nucleotides agree with TRBD1. The CDR3 extends over 15 amino acids. CDR1 is MNHEY and CDR2 is SVGAGI in the germline V gene. V was pared by 4 bases and J by 8 bases, with 10 bases of the junction left unmatched. DNA of the CDR3: TGTGCCAGCAGTTGGGCAGGACAGGGGGGATGGGGCTACACCTTC. This codes for CASSWAGQGGWGYTF.

V and J are TRBV9 and TRBJ1-3; D gene unclear. V shed 4 bases and J shed 2 bases, with 7 bases lying between them. CDR3 size: 13 residues. Per germline, CDR1 SGDLS and CDR2 YYNGEE. CDR3 coding DNA: TGTGCCAGCAGCTCCCCCACTGGAAACACCATATATTTT. This encodes CASSSPTGNTIYF. Supplemented by reference TRBV9 and TRBJ1-3, the full variable domain reads DSGVTQTPKHLITATGQRVTLRCSPRSGDLSVYWYQQSLDQGLQFLIQYYNGEERAKGNILERFSAQQFPDLHSELNLSSLELGDSALYFCASSSPTGNTIYFGEGSWLTVV.

This rearrangement joins TRBV11-3 to TRBJ2-7, with 7 positions matching TRBD2. J gave up 2 bases and V 1 base, and 8 bases lay outside the gene matches. Germline-derived CDR1 and CDR2 are SGHNT and YENEEA. The CDR3 length is 16 residues. The DNA of the CDR3 is TGTGCCAGCAGCTTAGGAGGCTGGGGGGGTCCCTACGAGCAGTACTTC. Translating it yields CASSLGGWGGPYEQYF.

The chain links TRBV5-1 to TRBJ2-7; a weak D match, TRBD1 (6 bases). The germline V gene encodes CDR1 SGHRS and CDR2 YFSETQ. V was cut by 0 bases and J by 3 bases, with 10 bases left in between. The CDR3 extends over 14 amino acids. CDR3 amino acids: CASSLGQGNYEQYF. The CDR3 DNA is TGCGCCAGCAGCTTGGGCCAGGGGAACTACGAGCAGTACTTC.

V usage is TRBV11-1 and J usage is TRBJ1-3; D remains unclear. Germline V gene data show CDR1 as SGHAT and CDR2 as FQDESV (reference sequence). The CDR3 spans 13 residues. V lost 3 bases, J lost 0 bases, and 3 bases lay in between. The CDR3, as DNA: TGTGCCAGCAGCTTTCACTCTGGAAACACCATATATTTT. It is translated as CASSFHSGNTIYF.

This chain links TRBV2 with TRBJ2-7; D is undetermined. This CDR3 region has 14 residues. CDR1 and CDR2 (germline): SNHLY, FYNNEI. Trimming shortened V by 7 bases and J by 0 bases, and 13 bases separated the two germline ends. CDR3 nucleotides: TGTGCCAGCACCACCTGGAAAGTCTCCTACGAGCAGTACTTC. Amino acid sequence: CASTTWKVSYEQYF.

The V gene is TRBV6-5, the J gene TRBJ2-2, with TRBD1 identical over 7 bases. This CDR3 contains 14 residues. In germline, CDR1 is MNHEY, CDR2 SVGAGI. V lost 5 bases to trimming and J lost 3 bases; unmatched junction nucleotides: 3. The CDR3 protein is CASSPGTDTGELFF. The CDR3 DNA sequence: TGTGCCAGCAGTCCCGGGACAGACACCGGGGAGCTGTTTTTT.

V gene TRBV7-2 combines with J gene TRBJ1-4, with a possible D match to TRBD1 (6 bases). The CDR3 spans 16 residues. Germline CDR1 reads SGHTA; CDR2 reads FQGNSA. The V end lost 1 base, the J end lost 2 bases, and 11 bases lay between the germline ends. The CDR3 here is CASSLGGASTNEKLFF. DNA of the CDR3: TGTGCCAGCAGCTTAGGGGGGGCATCCACTAATGAAAAACTGTTTTTT.

The rearrangement joins TRBV9 to TRBJ2-4; possibly TRBD2 for D (6 bases). The germline V and J ends were trimmed by 6 bases and 0 bases, with 10 bases remaining between them. CDR1 and CDR2 (germline): SGDLS, YYNGEE. The CDR3 is 14 residues long. This chain's CDR3 is CASNLAVAKNIQYF. In nucleotides, the CDR3 is TGTGCCAGCAATTTAGCGGTAGCCAAAAACATTCAGTACTTC.

The rearrangement uses TRBV6-5 and TRBJ1-5, with 7 bases that match TRBD1. CDR3 length: 13 amino acids. Germline V gives CDR1 MNHEY, CDR2 SVGAGI. V shed 5 bases, J shed 6 bases, and the junction held 4 bases outside the gene matches. CDR3 sequence (DNA): TGTGCCAGCAGTGGGGCAGGGGGTCAGCCCCAGCATTTT. Its translation is CASSGAGGQPQHF.

This clone came up once. The rearrangement joins TRBV4-2 to TRBJ2-1; a weak D match, TRBD2 (6 bases). Trimming cost V 5 bases and J 3 bases, with 8 bases left between them. CDR1 is LGHNA and CDR2 is YNFKEQ in the germline V gene. The length of the CDR3 is 13 residues. The CDR3 is CASSVAVYNEQFF. Here the CDR3 DNA reads TGTGCCAGCAGCGTAGCGGTCTACAATGAGCAGTTCTTC.

The genes are TRBV6-5 and TRBJ1-1, with TRBD1 matching 9 bases. CDR1 is MNHEY and CDR2 is SVGAGI in the germline V gene. The junction had 4 bases not matched to a gene; V was cut back by 6 bases and J by 5 bases. The CDR3 runs to 13 residues. CDR3 sequence reads: CASSLTGGTEAFF. As DNA, the CDR3 is TGTGCCAGCAGCCTGACAGGGGGGACTGAAGCTTTCTTT.

The genes are TRBV2 and TRBJ2-7, with unresolved D. The germline V and J ends were trimmed by 5 bases and 6 bases, with 5 bases remaining between them. This CDR3 is built from 10 residues. The germline CDR1 and CDR2 sequences are SNHLY and FYNNEI. The CDR3 coding sequence is TGTGCCAGCAGTACAGTCGAGCAGTACTTC. This codes for CASSTVEQYF.

The chain links TRBV6-5 to TRBJ1-1; D call uncertain. Trimming cost V 3 bases and J 7 bases, with 12 bases left between them. CDR1 is MNHEY and CDR2 is SVGAGI in the germline V gene. This CDR3 is built from 13 residues. This chain's CDR3 is CASSYTGAGEAFF. CDR3 DNA sequence: TGTGCCAGCAGTTATACGGGTGCGGGTGAAGCTTTCTTT.

In this sample, this clone turned up once. The chain employs TRBV4-3 and TRBJ1-1; 10 nucleotides match TRBD1. Germline V gene data show CDR1 as LGHNA and CDR2 as YSLEER. The CDR3 has 13 residues. V shed 6 bases and J 6 bases; nucleotides not matched to a gene: 4. CDR3 DNA: TGCGCCAGCAGTCGACAGGGGGCCGCTGAAGCTTTCTTT. Residues: CASSRQGAAEAFF.

The V and J genes are TRBV6-5 and TRBJ1-2; a possible D gene is TRBD1 (5 bases). Trimming shortened V by 6 bases and J by 8 bases, and 16 bases separated the two germline ends. The CDR3 runs 13 residues. Germline CDR1 and CDR2: MNHEY and SVGAGI. As DNA, the CDR3 is TGTGCCAGCAGACGGGGGATCAGGGACGGCTACACCTTC. Its translation is CASRRGIRDGYTF.

This chain links TRBV10-3 with TRBJ2-7, with 11 bases fitting TRBD1. The ends lost 3 bases at V and 8 bases at J; junction bases unmatched: 9. This CDR3 comprises 15 residues. Germline lookup yields CDR1 ENHRY and CDR2 SYGVKD. CDR3 sequence (DNA): TGTGCCATCAGTGACTGGGACAGGGGGGAGGTTAAGCAGTACTTC. Protein sequence: CAISDWDRGEVKQYF.